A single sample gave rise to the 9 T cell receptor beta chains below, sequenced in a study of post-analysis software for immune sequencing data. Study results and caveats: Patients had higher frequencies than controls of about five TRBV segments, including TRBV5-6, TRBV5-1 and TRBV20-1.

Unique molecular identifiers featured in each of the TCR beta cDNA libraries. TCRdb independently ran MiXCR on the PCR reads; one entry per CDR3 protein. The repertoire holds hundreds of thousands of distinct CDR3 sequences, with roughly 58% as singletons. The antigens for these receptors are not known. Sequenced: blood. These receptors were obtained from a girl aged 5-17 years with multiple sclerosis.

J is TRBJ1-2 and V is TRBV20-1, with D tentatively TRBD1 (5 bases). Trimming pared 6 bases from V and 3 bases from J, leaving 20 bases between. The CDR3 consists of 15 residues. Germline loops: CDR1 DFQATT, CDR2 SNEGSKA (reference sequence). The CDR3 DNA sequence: TGCAGTGCGGATAATGAGGGGCGGGGGGACTATGGCTACACCTTC. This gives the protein CSADNEGRGDYGYTF.

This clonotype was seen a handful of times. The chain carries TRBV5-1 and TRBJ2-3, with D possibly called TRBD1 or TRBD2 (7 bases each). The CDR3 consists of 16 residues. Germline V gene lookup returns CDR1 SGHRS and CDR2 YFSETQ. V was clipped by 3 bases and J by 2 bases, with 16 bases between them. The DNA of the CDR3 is TGCGCCAGCAGCTGGGGAGGGACAGACTACACAGATACGCAGTATTTT. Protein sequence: CASSWGGTDYTDTQYF.

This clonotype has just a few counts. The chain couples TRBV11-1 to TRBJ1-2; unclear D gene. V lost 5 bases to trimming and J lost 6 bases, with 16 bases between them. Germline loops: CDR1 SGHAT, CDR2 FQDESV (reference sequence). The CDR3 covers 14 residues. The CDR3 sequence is CASSPGVIADGYTF. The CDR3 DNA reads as TGTGCCAGCAGCCCCGGAGTTATAGCGGATGGCTACACCTTC.

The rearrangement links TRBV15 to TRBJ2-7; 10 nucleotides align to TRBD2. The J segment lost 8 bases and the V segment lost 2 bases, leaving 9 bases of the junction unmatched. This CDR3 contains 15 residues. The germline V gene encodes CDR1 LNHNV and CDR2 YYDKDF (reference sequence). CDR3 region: CATSRFLAGVMKQYF. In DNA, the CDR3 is TGTGCCACCAGCAGATTTCTAGCGGGAGTTATGAAGCAGTACTTC.

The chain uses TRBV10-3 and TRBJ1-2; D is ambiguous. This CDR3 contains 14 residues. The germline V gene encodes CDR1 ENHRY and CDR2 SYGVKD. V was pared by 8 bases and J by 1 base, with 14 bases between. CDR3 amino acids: CAIGEDSINYGYTF. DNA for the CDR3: TGTGCCATCGGCGAGGACTCAATTAACTATGGCTACACCTTC.

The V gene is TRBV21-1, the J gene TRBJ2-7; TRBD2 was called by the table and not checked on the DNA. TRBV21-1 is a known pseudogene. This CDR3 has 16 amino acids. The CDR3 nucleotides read TGTGCCAGCAGCAAAGACGTGGTAGCGGGAGCCTACGAGCAGTACTTC. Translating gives CASSKDVVAGAYEQYF.

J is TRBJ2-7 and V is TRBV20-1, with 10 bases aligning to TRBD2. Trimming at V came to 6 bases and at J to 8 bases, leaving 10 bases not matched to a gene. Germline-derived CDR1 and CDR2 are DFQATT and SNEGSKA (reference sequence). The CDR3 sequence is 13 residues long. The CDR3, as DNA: TGCAGTGCACAGGGACTAGCGCAGAGACAGCAGTACTTC. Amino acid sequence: CSAQGLAQRQQYF.

The CDR3 here is CASSLAQKETQFF. DNA for the CDR3: TGTGCCAGCAGTTTAGCGCAGAAAGAGACCCAGTTCTTC. The chain couples TRBV12-3 or TRBV12-4 to TRBJ2-1; D is undetermined. Deletions cut 0 bases from V and 13 bases from J, with 13 bases between. CDR3 length: 13 amino acids.

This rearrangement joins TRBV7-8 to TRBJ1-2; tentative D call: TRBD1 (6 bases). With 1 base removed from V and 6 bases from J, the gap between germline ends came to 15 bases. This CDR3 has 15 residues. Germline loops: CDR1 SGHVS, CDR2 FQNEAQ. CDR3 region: CASSLVFGGWDGYTF. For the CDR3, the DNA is TGTGCCAGCAGCTTAGTATTCGGGGGCTGGGATGGCTACACCTTC.